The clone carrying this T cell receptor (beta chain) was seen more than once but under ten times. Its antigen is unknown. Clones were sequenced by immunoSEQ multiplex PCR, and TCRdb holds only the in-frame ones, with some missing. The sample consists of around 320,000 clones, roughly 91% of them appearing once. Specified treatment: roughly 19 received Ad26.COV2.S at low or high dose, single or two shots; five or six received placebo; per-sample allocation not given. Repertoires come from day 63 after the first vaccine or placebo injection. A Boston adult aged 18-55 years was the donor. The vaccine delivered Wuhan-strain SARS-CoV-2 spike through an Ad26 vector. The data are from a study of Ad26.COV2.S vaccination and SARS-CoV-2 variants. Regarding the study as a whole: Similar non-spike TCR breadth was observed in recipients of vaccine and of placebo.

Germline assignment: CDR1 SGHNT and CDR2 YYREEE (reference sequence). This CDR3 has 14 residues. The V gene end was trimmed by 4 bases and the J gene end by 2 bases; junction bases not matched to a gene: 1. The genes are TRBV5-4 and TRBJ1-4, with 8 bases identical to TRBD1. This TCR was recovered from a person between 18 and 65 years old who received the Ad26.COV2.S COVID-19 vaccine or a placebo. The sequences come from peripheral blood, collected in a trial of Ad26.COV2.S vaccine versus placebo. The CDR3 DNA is TGTGCCAGCAGCCGACAGGGGACTAATGAAAAACTGTTTTTT. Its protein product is CASSRQGTNEKLFF.